This T cell receptor (beta chain) was captured in a study of spatial heterogeneity in lung cancer. This clonotype came up a few times. V lost 5 bases to trimming and J lost 7 bases; unmatched junction nucleotides: 16. The CDR3 is 17 residues long. Per the germline V gene, CDR1 is MDHEN and CDR2 is SYDVKM. Time point meaning: sample taken at primary tumor resection. One entry per CDR3 protein, called by TCRdb with MiXCR from the 5' RACE reads. The sample records tens of thousands of distinct CDR3 sequences, around 15% being singletons. The receptor was derived from a male donor with early-stage non-small cell lung cancer. V is TRBV28 and J is TRBJ2-1; 8 bases map to TRBD2. The sample here was PBMCs, taken at surgery. The CDR3 DNA follows: TGTGCCAGCAGTGGGCAAGGGGTAGAGCGGGAGATAAATGAGCAGTTCTTC. It encodes CASSGQGVEREINEQFF.